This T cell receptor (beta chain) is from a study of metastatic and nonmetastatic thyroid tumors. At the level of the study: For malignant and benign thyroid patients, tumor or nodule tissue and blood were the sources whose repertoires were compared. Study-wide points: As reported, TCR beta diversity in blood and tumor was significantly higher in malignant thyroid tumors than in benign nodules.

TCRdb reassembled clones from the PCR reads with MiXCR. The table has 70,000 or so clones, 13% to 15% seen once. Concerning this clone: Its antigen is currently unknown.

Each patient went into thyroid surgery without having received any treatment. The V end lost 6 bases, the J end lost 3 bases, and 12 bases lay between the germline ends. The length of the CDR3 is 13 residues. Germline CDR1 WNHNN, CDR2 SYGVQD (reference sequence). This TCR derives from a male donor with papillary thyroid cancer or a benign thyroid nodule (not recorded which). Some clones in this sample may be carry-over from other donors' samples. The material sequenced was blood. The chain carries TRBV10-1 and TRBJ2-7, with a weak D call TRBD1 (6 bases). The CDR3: CASSTGYGYEQYF. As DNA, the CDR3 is TGCGCCAGCAGCACAGGGTACGGCTACGAGCAGTACTTC.